This passage covers 5 T cell receptor beta chains from one sample sequenced in a study of beta chain features in type 1 diabetes. Antigens of these TCRs are unknown. Findings of the study overall: The study found moderately but significantly shorter TCRB CDR3s in all four CD4+ subsets of Type 1 diabetes patients.

Reverse transcribing all isolated RNA meant expressed TCRB transcripts were sequenced. Produced via immunoSEQ multiplex PCR; TCRdb's table is partial and in-frame only. The sample has about 99,000 clones, roughly 28% seen once. Sequencing was carried out using central memory CD4+ T cells from blood. These receptors originate from a woman aged 18-29 years with type 1 diabetes.

The CDR3 spells CAISARGNSGNTIYF. The CDR3 DNA sequence: TGTGCCATCAGTGCGCGGGGGAACTCTGGAAACACCATATATTTT. This chain uses TRBV10-3 with TRBJ1-3, with D possibly matching TRBD1 (5 bases). The CDR3 consists of 15 residues. Germline CDR1 reads ENHRY; CDR2 reads SYGVKD. V was clipped by 4 bases and J by 0 bases, with 10 bases between them.

The genes are TRBV9 and TRBJ2-1; possibly TRBD2 for D (6 bases). The V gene lost 0 bases and the J gene lost 4 bases, with 14 bases spanning the gap. The CDR3 consists of 16 residues. CDR1 is SGDLS and CDR2 is YYNGEE in the germline V gene. The CDR3 loop is CASSVGTSYPYNEQFF. CDR3 nucleotides: TGTGCCAGCAGCGTAGGTACTAGCTACCCTTACAATGAGCAGTTCTTC.

The rearrangement joins TRBV28 to TRBJ2-7; 8 nucleotides match TRBD1. This CDR3 is built from 16 residues. CDR1 is MDHEN, CDR2 SYDVKM, per germline. The J segment lost 4 bases and the V segment lost 5 bases, leaving 13 bases of the junction unmatched. The CDR3 DNA sequence: TGTGCCAGCAGTAATAGGGGAACAGGGGGGCGGTACGAGCAGTACTTC. Translating it yields CASSNRGTGGRYEQYF.

V and J are TRBV5-1 and TRBJ2-5, with 7 bases fitting TRBD1. The CDR3 covers 13 residues. Germline-derived CDR1 and CDR2 are SGHRS and YFSETQ. V was clipped by 2 bases and J by 3 bases; unmatched bases: 1. The CDR3 reads CASSFQGEETQYF. For the CDR3, the DNA is TGCGCCAGCAGCTTCCAGGGGGAAGAGACCCAGTACTTC.

The rearrangement links TRBV6-6 to TRBJ2-5; 9 bases are shared with TRBD1. Germline CDR1 MNHNY, CDR2 SVGAGI (reference sequence). With V trimmed by 6 bases and J by 2 bases, 10 bases remained unmatched. The CDR3 runs to 16 residues. CDR3 nucleotide sequence: TGTGCCAGCAGCACCCTCCCGGGACAGGGACAAGAGACCCAGTACTTC. Translating it yields CASSTLPGQGQETQYF.